Listed below are T cell receptor beta chains from one sample, sequenced in a study of Graves' ophthalmopathy and Graves' hyperthyroidism. TCRdb reanalysed the multiplex PCR reads using MiXCR and keeps one entry per CDR3 protein. In the table there are over a million distinct CDR3 sequences, 35% to 40% of which are singletons. Sequenced input: peripheral blood or thyroid tissue (not recorded which). These receptors all stem from an adult man with Graves' hyperthyroidism. The CDR3 runs from the conserved cysteine through the conserved F or W. Fields, in order: V gene, J gene, CDR3 length, CDR3 protein.

V gene: TRBV30
J gene: TRBJ1-5
CDR3 length: 14
CDR3 protein: CAWSAGFANQPQHF

V gene: TRBV19
J gene: TRBJ1-1
CDR3 length: 14
CDR3 protein: CASSIHTSSTEAFF

V gene: TRBV10-2
J gene: TRBJ1-2
CDR3 length: 15
CDR3 protein: CASRGTWDVIYGYTF

V gene: TRBV5-1
J gene: TRBJ2-6
CDR3 length: 17
CDR3 protein: CASSSGQGISGANVLTF

V gene: TRBV19
J gene: TRBJ1-6
CDR3 length: 13
CDR3 protein: CASDRGLGSPLHF

V gene: TRBV2
J gene: TRBJ1-1
CDR3 length: 14
CDR3 protein: CASSEWSVNTEAFF

V gene: TRBV7-2
J gene: TRBJ2-7
CDR3 length: 16
CDR3 protein: CASTTLRAGELYEQYF

V gene: TRBV7-9
J gene: TRBJ1-1
CDR3 length: 16
CDR3 protein: CASSKNGITGSTEAFF

V gene: TRBV28
J gene: TRBJ1-5
CDR3 length: 16
CDR3 protein: CASSLIRWVGNQPQHF

V gene: TRBV7-2
J gene: TRBJ2-7
CDR3 length: 16
CDR3 protein: CASTISTGLAGNEQYF

V gene: TRBV29-1
J gene: TRBJ2-7
CDR3 length: 14
CDR3 protein: CSVSPAGGYYEQYF

V gene: TRBV4-1
J gene: TRBJ2-7
CDR3 length: 15
CDR3 protein: CASSRRGSGAYEQYF

V gene: TRBV29-1
J gene: TRBJ2-7
CDR3 length: 11
CDR3 protein: CSVQGAGEQYF

V gene: TRBV7-2
J gene: TRBJ2-5
CDR3 length: 14
CDR3 protein: CASSSYREEETQYF

V gene: TRBV12-3/TRBV12-4
J gene: TRBJ2-5
CDR3 length: 14
CDR3 protein: CASSFSGLGWTQYF

V gene: TRBV19
J gene: TRBJ1-2
CDR3 length: 14
CDR3 protein: CASTMGQGLYGYTF

V gene: TRBV6-2/TRBV6-3
J gene: TRBJ2-2
CDR3 length: 18
CDR3 protein: CASSYRILGQVNTGELFF

V gene: TRBV10-3
J gene: TRBJ1-3
CDR3 length: 13
CDR3 protein: CAISESRGDTIYF

V gene: TRBV7-6
J gene: TRBJ2-7
CDR3 length: 13
CDR3 protein: CASSLLESNEQYF

V gene: TRBV24-1
J gene: TRBJ1-5
CDR3 length: 14
CDR3 protein: CATSEAGGGQPQHF

V gene: TRBV6-5
J gene: TRBJ2-7
CDR3 length: 13
CDR3 protein: CAIIAQGSYEQYF

V gene: TRBV4-3
J gene: TRBJ1-5
CDR3 length: 14
CDR3 protein: CASSFESGRGPQHF

V gene: TRBV7-2
J gene: TRBJ2-5
CDR3 length: 15
CDR3 protein: CASSLGLTDQETQYF

V gene: TRBV18
J gene: TRBJ2-7
CDR3 length: 14
CDR3 protein: CASSQRTDIYEQYF

V gene: TRBV2
J gene: TRBJ2-7
CDR3 length: 11
CDR3 protein: CAIRHAYEQYF

V gene: TRBV4-3
J gene: TRBJ2-7
CDR3 length: 14
CDR3 protein: CASAHRAGSYEQYF

V gene: TRBV4-1
J gene: TRBJ2-5
CDR3 length: 16
CDR3 protein: CASSHMTGDNQETQYF

V gene: TRBV6-5
J gene: TRBJ1-2
CDR3 length: 13
CDR3 protein: CASSYSLLSGYTF

V gene: TRBV14
J gene: TRBJ1-5
CDR3 length: 15
CDR3 protein: CASSPKTGFTQPQHF

V gene: TRBV7-6
J gene: TRBJ1-4
CDR3 length: 15
CDR3 protein: CASSLSRGLGEKLFF

V gene: TRBV28
J gene: TRBJ2-5
CDR3 length: 18
CDR3 protein: CASNPTSGLAGGPETQYF